This entry lists 18 T cell receptor beta chains sequenced from one sample in a study of regulatory T cells in long-lasting Graves disease. Relying on iRepertoire HTBI primers and Arm-PCR of CDR3 regions, the team built TCR beta libraries. Via MiXCR, TCRdb re-called the multiplex PCR reads, giving one row per CDR3 protein. The profile shows approximately 400,000 distinct CDR3 sequences, more than 13% of them singletons. The time point is: newly diagnosed GD, antithyroid drugs for less than 3 months. After RNA was extracted from PBMCs, the TCR library was made from it. This sample was shared with a second study, whose subject was T cells in Graves' hyperthyroidism and ophthalmopathy.

The specimen was peripheral blood mononuclear cells (PBMCs), collected at new diagnosis, from a patient treated with antithyroid drugs. All receptors derive from a woman in her twenties or thirties with Graves disease.

Ten or more counts support this clonotype. The chain combines TRBV19 with TRBJ1-5, with no clear D. The germline V gene has CDR1 LNHDA and CDR2 SQIVND (reference sequence). Trimming cost V 5 bases and J 2 bases, with 13 bases left between them. There are 15 residues in the CDR3. CDR3 sequence (DNA): TGTGCCAGTAGTGACTCCCCGCGAGGCAATCAGCCCCAGCATTTT. Its protein is CASSDSPRGNQPQHF.

This clonotype was observed many times. This sequence joins TRBV20-1 and TRBJ2-1; D gene unclear. Per germline, CDR1 DFQATT and CDR2 SNEGSKA (reference sequence). V was trimmed by 0 bases and J by 3 bases, leaving 12 bases between them. The CDR3 has 15 residues. The CDR3 region is CSARDFDTFYNEQFF. CDR3 DNA sequence: TGCAGTGCTAGAGACTTCGACACATTCTACAATGAGCAGTTCTTC.

This clonotype was seen at least ten times. The chain joins TRBV3-1 to TRBJ1-1; 7 nucleotides match TRBD1. CDR3 length: 17 residues. Per the germline V gene, CDR1 is LGHDT and CDR2 is YNNKEL (reference sequence). The J segment lost 5 bases and the V segment lost 1 base, leaving 13 bases of the junction unmatched. The CDR3 region is CASSQGGPGAGGTEAFF. The DNA of the CDR3 is TGTGCCAGCAGCCAAGGCGGCCCGGGGGCAGGGGGAACTGAAGCTTTCTTT.

V is TRBV9 and J is TRBJ2-7, with 8 bases matching TRBD1. The junction had 3 bases not matched to a gene; V was cut back by 0 bases and J by 1 base. The CDR3 is made up of 15 amino acids. Germline V gene sequence: CDR1 SGDLS, CDR2 YYNGEE. The CDR3 DNA reads TGTGCCAGCAGCGTAGCTCAGGGGGCGTCCTACGAGCAGTACTTC. Protein product: CASSVAQGASYEQYF.

The chain combines TRBV5-1 with TRBJ2-4, with D uncertain. The CDR3 is made up of 14 amino acids. Trimming removed 5 bases from V and 0 bases from J, with 9 bases in between. The germline gives CDR1 SGHRS, CDR2 YFSETQ. CDR3 region: CASSPYLAKNIQYF. The CDR3 nucleotides read TGCGCCAGCAGTCCTTATCTAGCCAAAAACATTCAGTACTTC.

In this sample, this clonotype turned up many times. The chain combines TRBV5-1 with TRBJ2-1; D is possibly TRBD1 (5 bases). The CDR3 has 13 residues. Trimming removed 2 bases from V and 5 bases from J, with 8 bases in between. Germline values: CDR1 SGHRS, CDR2 YFSETQ. The CDR3: CASSFNRNNEQFF. The DNA of the CDR3 is TGCGCCAGCAGCTTCAACAGGAACAATGAGCAGTTCTTC.

V is TRBV6-1 and J is TRBJ2-3; 9 bases agree with TRBD2. This CDR3 is 18 amino acids long. Losses at the gene ends were 6 bases for V and 4 bases for J; bases not matched to a gene: 17. Germline-derived CDR1 and CDR2 are MNHNS and SASEGT. The chain's CDR3 is CASSPGTSFKTVPDTQYF. The CDR3 coding sequence is TGTGCCAGCAGCCCCGGGACTAGCTTCAAAACGGTGCCAGATACGCAGTATTTT.

The genes are TRBV5-8 and TRBJ1-5; a possible D gene is TRBD1 (5 bases). CDR3 length: 15 residues. V gave up 3 bases and J gave up 2 bases, with 12 bases separating them. Germline V gives CDR1 SGHTS, CDR2 YDEGEE. DNA for the CDR3: TGTGCCAGCAGCTGGGCGGGACGGGGCAATCAGCCCCAGCATTTT. Translated, it gives CASSWAGRGNQPQHF.

This clonotype was picked up many times. Here the CDR3 reads CASSFKGFSYNEQFF. The CDR3 DNA sequence: TGTGCCAGCAGTTTTAAGGGATTCTCCTACAATGAGCAGTTCTTC. J is TRBJ2-1 and V is TRBV28; D remains unclear. The CDR3 runs to 15 residues. V was cut by 3 bases and J by 0 bases, with 9 bases left in between. Germline CDR1 reads MDHEN; CDR2 reads SYDVKM.

This clonotype appeared many times. This chain links TRBV20-1 with TRBJ1-1; 9 nucleotides line up with TRBD1. Germline V gives CDR1 DFQATT, CDR2 SNEGSKA (reference sequence). This CDR3 region has 13 residues. The junction had 7 bases not matched to a gene; V was cut back by 3 bases and J by 8 bases. The CDR3 DNA is TGCAGTGCTAGCGCTTCCGGGACAGGGGAAGCTTTCTTT. This gives the protein CSASASGTGEAFF.

This clonotype appeared a few times. A much larger clone is a single base away; this may be a read error. This rearrangement joins TRBV28 to TRBJ2-1; 10 nucleotides match TRBD1. The CDR3 is 15 amino acids. Germline V gives CDR1 MDHEN, CDR2 SYDVKM. The CDR3 region is CAGSPDRGKGNEQFF. In nucleotides, the CDR3 is TGTGCCGGCAGTCCGGACAGGGGGAAGGGCAATGAGCAGTTCTTC. Supplemented by reference TRBV28 and TRBJ2-1, the full variable domain reads DVKVTQSSRYLVKRTGEKVFLECVQDMDHENMFWYRQDPGLGLRLIYFSYDVKMKEKGDIPEGYSVSREKKERFSLILESASTNQTSMYLCAGSPDRGKGNEQFFGPGTRLTVL.

CDR3: CASKGTSHEQYF. CDR3 sequence (DNA): TGTGCCAGCAAGGGGACGTCCCACGAGCAGTACTTC. The chain recombines TRBV2 with TRBJ2-7; either TRBD1 or TRBD2 may fit D (5 bases each). Between the trimmed V and J ends, which lost 7 bases and 5 bases, there was a span of 12 bases. There are 12 residues in the CDR3. CDR1 is SNHLY, CDR2 FYNNEI, per germline.

This clonotype was seen repeatedly, ten times or more. V and J are TRBV20-1 and TRBJ2-1; 7 nucleotides agree with TRBD2. J lost 0 bases, V lost 1 base, and 12 bases had no gene match. CDR3 length equals 18 residues. Germline-derived CDR1 and CDR2 are DFQATT and SNEGSKA (reference sequence). The CDR3 DNA reads as TGCAGTGCTAGAGCTTTCCTGCTAGCGGAACGCTCCTACAATGAGCAGTTCTTC. Residues: CSARAFLLAERSYNEQFF.

This clonotype has a count of ten or more. This chain links TRBV6-1 with TRBJ1-2, with D maybe TRBD1 (6 bases). This CDR3 has 14 residues. Germline assignment: CDR1 MNHNS and CDR2 SASEGT. The germline V and J ends were trimmed by 2 bases and 6 bases, with 13 bases remaining between them. The CDR3 region is CASSELGTINGYTF. The CDR3 nucleotides read TGTGCCAGCAGTGAACTCGGGACAATAAATGGCTACACCTTC.

The gene calls are TRBV3-1 and TRBJ2-1, with 10 nucleotides matching TRBD2. CDR1 is LGHDT and CDR2 is YNNKEL in the germline V gene (reference sequence). The CDR3 contains 18 residues. J lost 6 bases, V lost 2 bases, and 13 bases had no gene match. For the CDR3, the DNA is TGTGCCAGCAGCCAACCCCCGACTAGCGGGCCGGTGGGCAATGAGCAGTTCTTC. It yields the protein CASSQPPTSGPVGNEQFF.

This clonotype was seen more than once but under ten times. The V and J genes are TRBV9 and TRBJ2-3, with 16 bases fitting TRBD2. The CDR3 spans 19 residues. Germline CDR1 and CDR2: SGDLS and YYNGEE. Losses at the gene ends were 1 base for V and 1 base for J; bases not matched to a gene: 6. CDR3 region: CASSVTGLAGGRGTDTQYF. CDR3 DNA: TGTGCCAGCAGCGTAACGGGACTAGCGGGAGGGCGGGGCACAGATACGCAGTATTTT.

This clonotype was counted ten times or more. The genes are TRBV30 and TRBJ1-1, with D hard to call. This CDR3 is built from 15 residues. Per germline, CDR1 GTSNPN and CDR2 SVGIG (reference sequence). V lost 2 bases to trimming and J lost 1 base, with 14 bases between them. The chain's CDR3 is CAWSTQEESNTEAFF. The DNA of the CDR3 is TGTGCCTGGAGTACCCAGGAGGAATCGAACACTGAAGCTTTCTTT.

This clonotype was counted between two and nine times. The chain links TRBV27 to TRBJ2-1, with 14 bases identical to TRBD2. This CDR3 is built from 14 residues. The trim removed 7 bases at V and 8 bases at J, leaving 4 bases unmatched. The germline V gene encodes CDR1 MNHEY and CDR2 SMNVEV (reference sequence). The CDR3 loop reads CASTGTSGSHEQFF. The CDR3 bases are TGTGCCAGCACCGGGACTAGCGGGAGTCATGAGCAGTTCTTC.